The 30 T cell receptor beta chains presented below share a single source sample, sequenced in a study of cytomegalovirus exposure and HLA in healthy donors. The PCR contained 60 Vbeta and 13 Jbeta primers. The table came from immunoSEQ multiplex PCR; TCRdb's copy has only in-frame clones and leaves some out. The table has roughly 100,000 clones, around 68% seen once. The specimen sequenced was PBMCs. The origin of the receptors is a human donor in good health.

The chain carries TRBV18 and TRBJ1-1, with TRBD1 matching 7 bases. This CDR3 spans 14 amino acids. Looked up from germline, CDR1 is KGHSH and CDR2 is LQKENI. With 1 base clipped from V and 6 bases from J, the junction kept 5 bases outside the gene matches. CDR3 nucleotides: TGTGCCAGCTCACCACAGGGGGCTAACGCTGAAGCTTTCTTT. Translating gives CASSPQGANAEAFF.

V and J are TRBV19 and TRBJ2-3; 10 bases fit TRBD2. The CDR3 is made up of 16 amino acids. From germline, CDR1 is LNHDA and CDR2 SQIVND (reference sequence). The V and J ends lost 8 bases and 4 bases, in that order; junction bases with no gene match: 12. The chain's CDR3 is CASSNLAGAPSDTQYF. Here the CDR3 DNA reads TGTGCCAGTTCAAACCTAGCGGGAGCTCCATCAGATACGCAGTATTTT.

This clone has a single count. The CDR3 loop reads CASIAAGGGEYEQYF. CDR3 sequence (DNA): TGTGCCAGCATCGCGGCGGGCGGCGGCGAATACGAGCAGTACTTC. The chain has TRBV28 and TRBJ2-7; a possible D gene is TRBD2 (5 bases). V shed 7 bases and J shed 4 bases, with 20 bases lying between them. From germline, CDR1 is MDHEN and CDR2 SYDVKM. The CDR3 covers 15 residues.

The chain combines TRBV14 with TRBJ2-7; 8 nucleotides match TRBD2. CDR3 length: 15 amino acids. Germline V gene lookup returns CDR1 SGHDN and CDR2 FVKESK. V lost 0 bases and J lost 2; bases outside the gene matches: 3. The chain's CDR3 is CASSQETGGPYEQYF. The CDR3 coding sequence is TGTGCCAGCAGCCAAGAAACGGGAGGGCCCTACGAGCAGTACTTC.

In nucleotides, the CDR3 is TGTGCCAGCAGTGAAGAGTCGGCTAGCGGGTCCTTATACAATGAGCAGTTCTTC. It encodes CASSEESASGSLYNEQFF. V is TRBV6-1 and J is TRBJ2-1; 8 positions agree with TRBD2. The CDR3 loop spans 18 amino acids. Unmatched junction bases numbered 12, after V lost 1 base and J lost 4 bases. Germline V CDR1 and CDR2: MNHNS, SASEGT.

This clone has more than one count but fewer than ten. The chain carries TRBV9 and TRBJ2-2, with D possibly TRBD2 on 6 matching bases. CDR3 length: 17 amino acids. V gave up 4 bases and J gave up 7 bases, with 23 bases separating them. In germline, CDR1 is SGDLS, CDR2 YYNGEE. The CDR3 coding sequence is TGTGCCAGCAGCCCCCGGGACTCACTCCTTCTGGGCGGGGAGCTGTTTTTT. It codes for CASSPRDSLLLGGELFF.

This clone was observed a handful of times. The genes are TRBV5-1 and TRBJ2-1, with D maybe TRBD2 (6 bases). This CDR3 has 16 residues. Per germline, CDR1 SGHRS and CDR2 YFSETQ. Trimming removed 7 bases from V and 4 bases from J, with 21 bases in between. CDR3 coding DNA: TGCGCCAGCGGAACTGGTGTGGACGGAGGGTACAATGAGCAGTTCTTC. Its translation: CASGTGVDGGYNEQFF.

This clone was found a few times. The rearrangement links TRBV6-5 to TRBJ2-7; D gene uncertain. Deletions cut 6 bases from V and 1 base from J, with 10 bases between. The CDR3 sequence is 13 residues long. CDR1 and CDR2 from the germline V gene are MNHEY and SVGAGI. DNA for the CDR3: TGTGCCAGCAGGGTCACAGTTTCCTACGAGCAGTACTTC. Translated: CASRVTVSYEQYF.

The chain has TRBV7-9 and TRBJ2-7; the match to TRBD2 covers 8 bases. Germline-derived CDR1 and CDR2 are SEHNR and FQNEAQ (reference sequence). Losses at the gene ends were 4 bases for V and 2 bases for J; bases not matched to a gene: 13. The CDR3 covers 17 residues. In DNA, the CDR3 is TGTGCCAGCAGCTCAGCTAGTACCGGGACTAGAGCCTACGAGCAGTACTTC. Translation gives CASSSASTGTRAYEQYF. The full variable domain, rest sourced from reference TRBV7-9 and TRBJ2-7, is DTGVSQNPRHKITKRGQNVTFRCDPISEHNRLYWYRQTLGQGPEFLTYFQNEAQLEKSRLLSDRFSAERPKGSFSTLEIQRTEQGDSAMYLCASSSASTGTRAYEQYFGPGTRLTVT.

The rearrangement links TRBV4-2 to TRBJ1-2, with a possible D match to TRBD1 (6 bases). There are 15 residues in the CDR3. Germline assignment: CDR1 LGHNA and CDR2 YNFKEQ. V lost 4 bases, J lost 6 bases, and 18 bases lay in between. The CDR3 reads CASSLENREFDGYTF. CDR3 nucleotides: TGTGCCAGCAGCCTTGAAAACAGGGAATTTGATGGCTACACCTTC.

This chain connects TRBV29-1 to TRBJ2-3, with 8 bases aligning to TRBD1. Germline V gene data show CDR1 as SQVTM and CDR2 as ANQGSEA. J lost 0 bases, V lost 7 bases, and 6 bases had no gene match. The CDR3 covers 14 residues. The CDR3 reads CSGTGTSSTDTQYF. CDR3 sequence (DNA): TGCAGCGGGACAGGGACGTCTAGCACAGATACGCAGTATTTT.

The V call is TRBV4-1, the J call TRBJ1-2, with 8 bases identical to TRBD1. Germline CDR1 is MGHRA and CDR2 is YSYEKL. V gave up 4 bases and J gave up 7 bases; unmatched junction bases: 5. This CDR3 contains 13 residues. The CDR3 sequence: CASSLQGEVGYTF. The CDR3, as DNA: TGCGCCAGCAGCCTACAGGGGGAAGTTGGCTACACCTTC.

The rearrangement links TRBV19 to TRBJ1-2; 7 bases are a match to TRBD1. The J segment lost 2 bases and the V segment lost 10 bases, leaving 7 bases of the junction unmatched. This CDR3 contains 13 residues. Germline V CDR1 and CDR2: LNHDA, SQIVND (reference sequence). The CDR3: CATTLQGNYGYTF. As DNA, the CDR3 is TGTGCCACCACCCTACAGGGGAACTATGGCTACACCTTC.

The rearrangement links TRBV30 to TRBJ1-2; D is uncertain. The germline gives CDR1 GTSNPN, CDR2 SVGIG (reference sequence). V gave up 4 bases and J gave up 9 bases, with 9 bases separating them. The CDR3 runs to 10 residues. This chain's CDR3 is CAWTKLSYTF. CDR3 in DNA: TGTGCCTGGACCAAACTTAGCTACACCTTC.

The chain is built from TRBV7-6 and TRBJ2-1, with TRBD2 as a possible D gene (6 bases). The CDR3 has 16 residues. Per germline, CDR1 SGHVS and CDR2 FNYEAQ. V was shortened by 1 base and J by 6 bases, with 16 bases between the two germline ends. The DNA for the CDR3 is TGTGCCAGCAGCTTAGGGAGGGGAGTTTTCGGCAATGAGCAGTTCTTC. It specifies CASSLGRGVFGNEQFF.

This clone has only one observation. The CDR3 DNA reads TGTGCCAGCAGTGAGATTACCTCCTACTCTGGAAACACCATATATTTT. Translation gives CASSEITSYSGNTIYF. The chain couples TRBV6-1 to TRBJ1-3; D gene uncertain. Germline assignment: CDR1 MNHNS and CDR2 SASEGT. V was pared by 3 bases and J by 0 bases, with 12 bases between. CDR3 length equals 16 residues.

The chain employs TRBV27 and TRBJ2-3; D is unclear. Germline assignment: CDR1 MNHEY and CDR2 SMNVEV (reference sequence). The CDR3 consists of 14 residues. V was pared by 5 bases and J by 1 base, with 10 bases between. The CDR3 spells CASSPNSGTDTQYF. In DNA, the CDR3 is TGTGCCAGCAGTCCCAATTCGGGCACAGATACGCAGTATTTT.

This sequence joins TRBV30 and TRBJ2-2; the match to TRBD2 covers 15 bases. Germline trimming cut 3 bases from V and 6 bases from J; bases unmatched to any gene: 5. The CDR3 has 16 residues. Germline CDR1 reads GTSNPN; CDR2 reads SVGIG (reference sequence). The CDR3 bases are TGTGCCTGGAGGGGTTGGACTAGCGGGAGGGCCGGGGAGCTGTTTTTT. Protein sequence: CAWRGWTSGRAGELFF. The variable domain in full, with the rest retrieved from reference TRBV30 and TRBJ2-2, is SQTIHQWPATLVQPVGSPLSLECTVEGTSNPNLYWYRQAAGRGLQLLFYSVGIGQISSEVPQNLSASRPQDRQFILSSKKLLLSDSGFYLCAWRGWTSGRAGELFFGEGSRLTVL.

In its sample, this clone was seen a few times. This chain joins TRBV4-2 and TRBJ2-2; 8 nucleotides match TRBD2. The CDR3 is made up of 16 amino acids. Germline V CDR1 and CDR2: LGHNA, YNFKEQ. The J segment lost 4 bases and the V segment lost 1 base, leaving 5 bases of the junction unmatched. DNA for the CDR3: TGTGCCAGCAGCCAAGGTATCGGGGGGGGCACCGGGGAGCTGTTTTTT. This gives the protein CASSQGIGGGTGELFF.

CDR3 sequence reads: CASSGVGGGNTDGNTIYF. In DNA, the CDR3 is TGTGCCAGCAGCGGGGTGGGGGGGGGCAATACGGACGGAAACACCATATATTTT. The chain employs TRBV7-9 and TRBJ1-3, with TRBD1 as a possible D gene (6 bases). The ends were cut back, 5 bases at V and 4 bases at J, with 24 bases in the middle. CDR3 length equals 18 residues. Germline assignment: CDR1 SEHNR and CDR2 FQNEAQ (reference sequence).

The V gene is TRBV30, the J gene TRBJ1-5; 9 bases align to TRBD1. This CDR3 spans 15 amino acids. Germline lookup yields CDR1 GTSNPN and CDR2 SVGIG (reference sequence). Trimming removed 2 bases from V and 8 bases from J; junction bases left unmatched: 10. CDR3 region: CAWSPDRGSVKPQHF. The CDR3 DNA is TGTGCCTGGAGTCCCGACAGGGGGTCGGTTAAGCCCCAGCATTTT.

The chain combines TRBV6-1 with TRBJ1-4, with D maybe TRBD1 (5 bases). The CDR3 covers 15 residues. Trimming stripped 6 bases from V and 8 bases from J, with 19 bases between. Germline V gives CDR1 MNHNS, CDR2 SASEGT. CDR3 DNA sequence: TGTGCCAGCAGGAAAGCAGGGTCGGTCCCGGAAAAACTGTTTTTT. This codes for CASRKAGSVPEKLFF.

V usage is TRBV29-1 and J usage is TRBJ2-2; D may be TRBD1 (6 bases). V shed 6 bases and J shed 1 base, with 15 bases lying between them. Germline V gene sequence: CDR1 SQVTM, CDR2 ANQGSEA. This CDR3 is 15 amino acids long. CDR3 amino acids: CSVYLPDRNTGELFF. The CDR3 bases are TGCAGCGTCTATCTCCCGGACAGGAACACCGGGGAGCTGTTTTTT.

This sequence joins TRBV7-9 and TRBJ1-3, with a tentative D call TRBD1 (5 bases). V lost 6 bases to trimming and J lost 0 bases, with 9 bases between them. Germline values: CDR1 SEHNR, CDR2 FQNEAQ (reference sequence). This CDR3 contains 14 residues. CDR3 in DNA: TGTGCCAGCAGGGAGACAGTCTCTGGAAACACCATATATTTT. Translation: CASRETVSGNTIYF.

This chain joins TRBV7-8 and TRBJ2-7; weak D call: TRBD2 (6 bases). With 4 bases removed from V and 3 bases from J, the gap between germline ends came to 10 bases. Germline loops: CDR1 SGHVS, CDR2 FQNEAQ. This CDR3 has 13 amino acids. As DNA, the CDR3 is TGTGCCAGCAGCTCGGGACTCAGCTACGAGCAGTACTTC. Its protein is CASSSGLSYEQYF.

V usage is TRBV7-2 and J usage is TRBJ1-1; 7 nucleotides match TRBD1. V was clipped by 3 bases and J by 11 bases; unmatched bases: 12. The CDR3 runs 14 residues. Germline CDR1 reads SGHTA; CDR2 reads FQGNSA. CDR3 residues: CASSLVRDSHTAFF. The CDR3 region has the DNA TGTGCCAGCAGCTTGGTCCGGGACAGCCACACTGCTTTCTTT.

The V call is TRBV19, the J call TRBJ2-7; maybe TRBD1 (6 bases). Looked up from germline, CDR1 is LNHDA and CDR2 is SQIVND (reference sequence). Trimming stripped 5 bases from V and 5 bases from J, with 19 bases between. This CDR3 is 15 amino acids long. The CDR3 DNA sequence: TGTGCCAGTAGTTCATCATTAAACAGGGCGCACGAGCAGTACTTC. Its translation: CASSSSLNRAHEQYF.

CDR3 sequence (DNA): TGTGCCAGCAGCCCGGGGGTTCCCGAGCAGTACTTC. Residues: CASSPGVPEQYF. J is TRBJ2-7 and V is TRBV7-9; tentative D call: TRBD2 (6 bases). Germline-derived CDR1 and CDR2 are SEHNR and FQNEAQ (reference sequence). V was pared by 5 bases and J by 6 bases, with 11 bases between. This CDR3 is 12 amino acids long. Complete variable domain (other parts from reference TRBV7-9 and TRBJ2-7): DTGVSQNPRHKITKRGQNVTFRCDPISEHNRLYWYRQTLGQGPEFLTYFQNEAQLEKSRLLSDRFSAERPKGSFSTLEIQRTEQGDSAMYLCASSPGVPEQYFGPGTRLTVT.

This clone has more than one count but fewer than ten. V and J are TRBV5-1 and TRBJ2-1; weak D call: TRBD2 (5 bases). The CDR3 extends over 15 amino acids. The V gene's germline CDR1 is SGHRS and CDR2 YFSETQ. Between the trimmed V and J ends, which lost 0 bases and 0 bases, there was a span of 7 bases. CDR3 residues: CASSLVTSSYNEQFF. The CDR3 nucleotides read TGCGCCAGCAGCTTGGTTACTAGCTCCTACAATGAGCAGTTCTTC.

CDR3 bases: TGCAGCGGAGGGTTAGCGGGAGGGCCACGCAATGAGCAGTTCTTC. The encoded protein is CSGGLAGGPRNEQFF. The chain employs TRBV29-1 and TRBJ2-1; 11 bases are shared with TRBD2. Germline V gives CDR1 SQVTM, CDR2 ANQGSEA. V lost 7 bases to trimming and J lost 6 bases; unmatched junction nucleotides: 11. The CDR3 consists of 15 residues.